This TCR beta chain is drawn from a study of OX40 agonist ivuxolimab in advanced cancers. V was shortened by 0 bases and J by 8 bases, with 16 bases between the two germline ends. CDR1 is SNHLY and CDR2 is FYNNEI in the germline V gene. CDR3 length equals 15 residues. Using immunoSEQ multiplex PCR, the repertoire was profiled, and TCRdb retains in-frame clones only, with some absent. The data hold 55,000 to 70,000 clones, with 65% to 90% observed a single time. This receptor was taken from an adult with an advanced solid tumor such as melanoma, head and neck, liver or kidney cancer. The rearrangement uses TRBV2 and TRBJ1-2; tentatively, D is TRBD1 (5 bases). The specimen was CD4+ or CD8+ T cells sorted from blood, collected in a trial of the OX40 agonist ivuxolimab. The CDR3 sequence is CASSEALVGTQGYTF. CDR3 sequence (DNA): TGTGCCAGCAGTGAAGCGCTGGTGGGGACTCAGGGCTACACCTTC.